In this sample, the clone carrying this TCR beta chain turned up a few times. Its antigen is unknown. The junction departs from germline at one end; a sequencing error may be responsible. TCRdb re-called the reads through MiXCR, storing one row per CDR3 protein. The sample comprises about 220,000 distinct CDR3 sequences, about 39% of which are singletons, and 55% to 70% rests with the top ten. This sample is part of a study of T cell repertoires in cytomegalovirus infection. Study results and caveats: Cumulative public TCR beta family frequency identified CMV carriers with the relevant HLA.

The CDR3 runs 15 residues. In germline, CDR1 is SEHNR, CDR2 FQNEAQ (reference sequence). Material: CD8+ T cells from cultured PBMCs, obtained from culture after CMV antigen stimulation. This sequence joins TRBV7-9 and TRBJ2-1, with D hard to call. The TCR comes from a human donor in good health (CMV status not recorded). Some clones in this sample may be carry-over from other donors' samples. The CDR3 sequence: CASSLGVLTQKRAIF. The CDR3, as DNA: TGTGCCAGCAGCTTAGGAGTACTGACCCAGAAACGAGCGATCTTC.